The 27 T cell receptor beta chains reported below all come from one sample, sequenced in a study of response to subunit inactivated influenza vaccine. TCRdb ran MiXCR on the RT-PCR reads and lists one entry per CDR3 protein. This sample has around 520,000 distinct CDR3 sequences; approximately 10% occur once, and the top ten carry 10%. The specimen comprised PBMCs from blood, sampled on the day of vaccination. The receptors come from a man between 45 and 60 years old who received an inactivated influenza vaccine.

CDR3 sequence: CASRAQGQGGNTQYF. The DNA for the CDR3 is TGTGCCAGCCGCGCCCAGGGACAGGGAGGAAATACGCAGTATTTT. This chain uses TRBV12-3 or TRBV12-4 with TRBJ2-3; 9 positions agree with TRBD1. V dropped 8 bases and J dropped 7; count of bases not matched to a gene: 13. The CDR3 loop spans 15 amino acids.

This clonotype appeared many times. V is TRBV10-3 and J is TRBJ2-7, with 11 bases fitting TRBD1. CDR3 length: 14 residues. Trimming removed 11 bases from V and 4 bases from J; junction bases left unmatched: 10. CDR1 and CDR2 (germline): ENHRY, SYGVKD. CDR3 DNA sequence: TGTGCCGTAGGACGGACAGGGGGCGGTTACGAGCAGTACTTC. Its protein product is CAVGRTGGGYEQYF.

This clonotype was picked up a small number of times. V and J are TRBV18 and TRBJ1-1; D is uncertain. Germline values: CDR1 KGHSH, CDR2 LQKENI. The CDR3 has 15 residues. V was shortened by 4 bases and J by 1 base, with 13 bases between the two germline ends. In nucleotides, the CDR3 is TGTGCCAGCTCACACCCCAATCAACCGAACACTGAAGCTTTCTTT. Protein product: CASSHPNQPNTEAFF.

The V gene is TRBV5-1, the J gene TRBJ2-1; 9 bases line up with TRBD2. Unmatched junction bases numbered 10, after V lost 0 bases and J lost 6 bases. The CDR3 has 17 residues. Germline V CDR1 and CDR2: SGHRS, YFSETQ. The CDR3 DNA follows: TGCGCCAGCAGCTTGGACCCTACTAGCGGGTGGCCCAATGAGCAGTTCTTC. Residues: CASSLDPTSGWPNEQFF.

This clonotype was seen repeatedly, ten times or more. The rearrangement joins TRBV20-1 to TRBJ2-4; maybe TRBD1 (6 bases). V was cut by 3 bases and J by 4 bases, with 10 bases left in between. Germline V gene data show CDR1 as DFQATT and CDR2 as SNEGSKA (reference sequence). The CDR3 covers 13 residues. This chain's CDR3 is CSARGAQKNIQYF. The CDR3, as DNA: TGCAGTGCTAGGGGGGCCCAGAAAAACATTCAGTACTTC.

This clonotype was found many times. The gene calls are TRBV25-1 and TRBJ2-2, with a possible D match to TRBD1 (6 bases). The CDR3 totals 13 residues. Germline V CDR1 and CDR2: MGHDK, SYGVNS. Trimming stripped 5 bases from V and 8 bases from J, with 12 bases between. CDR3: CASSRTGSGELFF. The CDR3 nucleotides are TGTGCCAGCAGTCGAACAGGGTCGGGGGAGCTGTTTTTT.

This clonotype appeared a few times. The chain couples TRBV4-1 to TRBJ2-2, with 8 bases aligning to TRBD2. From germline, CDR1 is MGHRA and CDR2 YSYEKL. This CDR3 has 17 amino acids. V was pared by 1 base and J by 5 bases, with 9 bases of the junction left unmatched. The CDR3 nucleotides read TGCGCCAGCAGCCAAGCACCTAGCGGGCTAACGACCGGGGAGCTGTTTTTT. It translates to CASSQAPSGLTTGELFF.

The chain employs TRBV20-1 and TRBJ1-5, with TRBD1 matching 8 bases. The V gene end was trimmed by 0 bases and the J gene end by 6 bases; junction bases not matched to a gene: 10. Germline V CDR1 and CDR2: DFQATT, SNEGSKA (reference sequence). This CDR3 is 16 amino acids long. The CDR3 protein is CSARETDRGTTQPQHF. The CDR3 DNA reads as TGCAGTGCTAGAGAAACTGACAGGGGTACAACTCAGCCCCAGCATTTT.

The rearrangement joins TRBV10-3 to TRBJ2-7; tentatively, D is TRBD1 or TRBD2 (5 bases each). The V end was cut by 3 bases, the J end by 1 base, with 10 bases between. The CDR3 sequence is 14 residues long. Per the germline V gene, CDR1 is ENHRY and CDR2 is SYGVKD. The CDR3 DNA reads TGTGCCATCAGTGATCCGGGGCATTCCTACGAGCAGTACTTC. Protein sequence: CAISDPGHSYEQYF.

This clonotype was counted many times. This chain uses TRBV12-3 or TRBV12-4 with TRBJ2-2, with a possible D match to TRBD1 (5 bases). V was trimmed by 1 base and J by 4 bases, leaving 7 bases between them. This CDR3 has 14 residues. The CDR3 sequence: CASSLVRGTGELFF. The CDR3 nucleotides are TGTGCCAGCAGTTTAGTTAGGGGCACCGGGGAGCTGTTTTTT.

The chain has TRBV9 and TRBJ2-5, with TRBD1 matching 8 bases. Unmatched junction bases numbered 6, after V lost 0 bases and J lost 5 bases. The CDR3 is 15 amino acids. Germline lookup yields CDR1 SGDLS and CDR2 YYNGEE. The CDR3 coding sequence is TGTGCCAGCAGCGTAGCCAGGGGGCGTTTGGAGACCCAGTACTTC. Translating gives CASSVARGRLETQYF.

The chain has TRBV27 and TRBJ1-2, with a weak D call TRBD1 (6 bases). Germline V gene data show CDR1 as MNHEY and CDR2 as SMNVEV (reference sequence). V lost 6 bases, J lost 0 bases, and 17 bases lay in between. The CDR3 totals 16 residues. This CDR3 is CASSGKSGVANYGYTF. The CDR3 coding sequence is TGTGCCAGCAGCGGAAAATCAGGGGTGGCTAACTATGGCTACACCTTC.

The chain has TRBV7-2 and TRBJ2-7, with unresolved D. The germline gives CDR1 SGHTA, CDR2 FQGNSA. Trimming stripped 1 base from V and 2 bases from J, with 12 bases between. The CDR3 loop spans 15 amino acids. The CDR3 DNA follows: TGTGCCAGCAGCTTAGTTGGGCAGGACGCCTACGAGCAGTACTTC. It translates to CASSLVGQDAYEQYF. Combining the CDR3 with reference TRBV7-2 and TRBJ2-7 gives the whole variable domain GAGVSQSPSNKVTEKGKDVELRCDPISGHTALYWYRQSLGQGLEFLIYFQGNSAPDKSGLPSDRFSAERTGGSVSTLTIQRTQQEDSAVYLCASSLVGQDAYEQYFGPGTRLTVT.

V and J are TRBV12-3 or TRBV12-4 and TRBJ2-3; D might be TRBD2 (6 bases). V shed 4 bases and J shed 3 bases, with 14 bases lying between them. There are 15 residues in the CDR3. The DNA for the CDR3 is TGTGCCAGCAGTTCCCGGACTATCGATACAGATACGCAGTATTTT. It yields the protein CASSSRTIDTDTQYF.

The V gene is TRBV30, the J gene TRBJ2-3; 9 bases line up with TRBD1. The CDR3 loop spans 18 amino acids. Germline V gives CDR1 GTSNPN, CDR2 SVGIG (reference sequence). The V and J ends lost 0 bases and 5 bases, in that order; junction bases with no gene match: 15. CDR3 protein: CAWSVLFGTGSALDTQYF. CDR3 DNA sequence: TGTGCCTGGAGTGTACTATTCGGGACAGGGAGTGCTCTAGATACGCAGTATTTT. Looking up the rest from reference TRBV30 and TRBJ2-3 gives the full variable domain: SQTIHQWPATLVQPVGSPLSLECTVEGTSNPNLYWYRQAAGRGLQLLFYSVGIGQISSEVPQNLSASRPQDRQFILSSKKLLLSDSGFYLCAWSVLFGTGSALDTQYFGPGTRLTVL.

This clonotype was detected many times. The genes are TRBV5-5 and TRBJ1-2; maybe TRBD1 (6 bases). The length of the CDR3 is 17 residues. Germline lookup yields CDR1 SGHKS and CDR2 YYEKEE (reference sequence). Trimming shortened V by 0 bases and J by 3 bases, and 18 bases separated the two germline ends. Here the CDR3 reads CASSLGAATGTHYGYTF. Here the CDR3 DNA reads TGTGCCAGCAGCTTGGGGGCAGCCACAGGGACCCACTATGGCTACACCTTC.

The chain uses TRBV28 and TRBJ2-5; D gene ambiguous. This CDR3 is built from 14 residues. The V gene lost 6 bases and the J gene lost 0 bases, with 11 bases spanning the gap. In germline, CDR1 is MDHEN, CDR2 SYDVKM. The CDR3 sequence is CASRTYKYQETQYF. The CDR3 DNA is TGTGCCAGCAGGACATACAAGTACCAAGAGACCCAGTACTTC. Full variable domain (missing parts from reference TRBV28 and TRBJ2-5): DVKVTQSSRYLVKRTGEKVFLECVQDMDHENMFWYRQDPGLGLRLIYFSYDVKMKEKGDIPEGYSVSREKKERFSLILESASTNQTSMYLCASRTYKYQETQYFGPGTRLLVL.

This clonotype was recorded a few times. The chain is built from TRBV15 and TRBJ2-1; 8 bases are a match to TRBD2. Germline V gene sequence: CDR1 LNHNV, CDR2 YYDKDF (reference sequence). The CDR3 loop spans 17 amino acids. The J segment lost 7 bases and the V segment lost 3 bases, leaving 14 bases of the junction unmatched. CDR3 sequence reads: CATSRRSQRETENEQFF. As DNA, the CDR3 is TGTGCCACCAGCAGGCGCAGCCAGCGGGAGACGGAAAATGAGCAGTTCTTC.

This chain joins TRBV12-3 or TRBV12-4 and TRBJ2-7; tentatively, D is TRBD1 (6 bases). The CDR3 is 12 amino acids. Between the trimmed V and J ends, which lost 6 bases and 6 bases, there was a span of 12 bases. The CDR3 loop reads CASRGQGTEQYF. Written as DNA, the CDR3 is TGTGCCAGCAGGGGTCAGGGGACCGAGCAGTACTTC.

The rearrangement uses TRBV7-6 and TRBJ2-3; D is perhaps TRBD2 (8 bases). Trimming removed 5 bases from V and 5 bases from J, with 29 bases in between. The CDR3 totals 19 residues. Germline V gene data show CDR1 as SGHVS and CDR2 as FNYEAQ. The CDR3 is CASSRLAKGGGGRGDTQYF. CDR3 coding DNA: TGTGCCAGCAGCAGACTAGCGAAAGGAGGGGGCGGTCGCGGAGATACGCAGTATTTT.

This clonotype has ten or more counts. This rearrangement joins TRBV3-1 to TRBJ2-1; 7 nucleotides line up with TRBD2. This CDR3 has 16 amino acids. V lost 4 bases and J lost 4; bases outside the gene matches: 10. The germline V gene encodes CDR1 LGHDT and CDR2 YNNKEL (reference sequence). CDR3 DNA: TGTGCCAGCAGCCGATCCGGGACTAACCTTTACAATGAGCAGTTCTTC. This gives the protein CASSRSGTNLYNEQFF.

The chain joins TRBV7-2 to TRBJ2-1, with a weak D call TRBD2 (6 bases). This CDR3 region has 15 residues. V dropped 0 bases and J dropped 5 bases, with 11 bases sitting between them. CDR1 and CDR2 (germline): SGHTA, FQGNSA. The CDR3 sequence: CASSLAGLTNNEQFF. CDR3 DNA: TGTGCCAGCAGCTTAGCAGGACTAACGAACAATGAGCAGTTCTTC.

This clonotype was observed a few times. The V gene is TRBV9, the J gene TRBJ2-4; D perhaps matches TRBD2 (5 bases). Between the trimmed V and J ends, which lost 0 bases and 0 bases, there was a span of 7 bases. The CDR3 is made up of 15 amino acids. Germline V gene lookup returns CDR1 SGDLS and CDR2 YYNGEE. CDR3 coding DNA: TGTGCCAGCAGCGTAGACGGGGTAGCCAAAAACATTCAGTACTTC. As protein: CASSVDGVAKNIQYF.

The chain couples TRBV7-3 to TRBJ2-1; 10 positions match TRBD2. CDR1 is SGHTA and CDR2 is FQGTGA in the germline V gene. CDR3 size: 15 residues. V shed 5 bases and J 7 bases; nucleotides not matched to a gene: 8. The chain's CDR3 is CASSASGSATNEQFF. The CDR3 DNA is TGTGCCAGCAGCGCTAGCGGGAGCGCCACGAATGAGCAGTTCTTC.

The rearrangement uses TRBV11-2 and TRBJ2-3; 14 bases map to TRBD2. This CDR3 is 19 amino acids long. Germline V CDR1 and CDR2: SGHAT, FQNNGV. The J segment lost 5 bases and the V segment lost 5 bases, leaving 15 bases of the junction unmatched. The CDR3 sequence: CASSPGLSGTSGRKDTQYF. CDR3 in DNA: TGTGCCAGCAGCCCTGGCCTCTCCGGGACTAGCGGGAGAAAAGATACGCAGTATTTT.

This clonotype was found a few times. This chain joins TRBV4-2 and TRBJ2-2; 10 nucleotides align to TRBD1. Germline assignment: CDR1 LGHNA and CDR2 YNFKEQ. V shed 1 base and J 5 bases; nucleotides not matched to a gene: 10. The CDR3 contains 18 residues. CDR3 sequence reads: CASSQVIGSGQGTGELFF. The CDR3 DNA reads TGTGCCAGCAGCCAAGTGATTGGGTCGGGACAGGGGACCGGGGAGCTGTTTTTT.

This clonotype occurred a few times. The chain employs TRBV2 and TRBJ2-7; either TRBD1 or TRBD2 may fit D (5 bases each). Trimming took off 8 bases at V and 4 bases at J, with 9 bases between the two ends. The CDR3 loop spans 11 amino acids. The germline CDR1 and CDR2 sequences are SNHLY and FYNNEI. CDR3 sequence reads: CASEGRYEQYF. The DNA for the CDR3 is TGTGCCAGCGAGGGGCGGTACGAGCAGTACTTC. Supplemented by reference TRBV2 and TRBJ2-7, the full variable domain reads EPEVTQTPSHQVTQMGQEVILRCVPISNHLYFYWYRQILGQKVEFLVSFYNNEISEKSEIFDDQFSVERPDGSNFTLKIRSTKLEDSAMYFCASEGRYEQYFGPGTRLTVT.